This T cell receptor (beta chain) appears in the sequencing data of a study of vaccination and CD4 T cells after COVID-19. Study summary: Controls used CEFX viral epitopes (positive), HIV-1 Nef peptides (negative), or no peptide.

Note on this clonotype: The antigen remains undetermined.

Oncomine TCR Beta short-read sequencing was applied to DNA from cultured CD4+ T cells. Cultured CD4+ T cells were the source of extracted genomic DNA. TCRdb recomputed calls from the PCR reads with MiXCR, one row per CDR3 protein. The table lists approximately 12,000 distinct CDR3 sequences, about three fifths of them singletons, with 22% in the top ten. Stated treatment: roughly 10-day PBMC culture with coronavirus spike peptide pools or control peptides (ViraFEST assay). Cultures of PBMCs, more than 1.5 million per well, were set up with approximately 10 IU/ml IL-2 and 8 to 10 ug/ml peptide pools. The CDR3 loop spans 18 amino acids. The V gene lost 3 bases and the J gene lost 1 base, with 20 bases spanning the gap. CDR1 is MDHEN and CDR2 is SYDVKM in the germline V gene.

The sample comprised CD4+ T cells from blood, cultured in vitro. This chain connects TRBV28 to TRBJ2-3, with D unresolved. This clonotype was sampled from a human donor who had recovered from COVID-19. The CDR3 nucleotides are TGTGCCAGCAGTTTCCCCCGCGGCCAAATTCGGGGCACAGATACGCAGTATTTT. It is translated as CASSFPRGQIRGTDTQYF.